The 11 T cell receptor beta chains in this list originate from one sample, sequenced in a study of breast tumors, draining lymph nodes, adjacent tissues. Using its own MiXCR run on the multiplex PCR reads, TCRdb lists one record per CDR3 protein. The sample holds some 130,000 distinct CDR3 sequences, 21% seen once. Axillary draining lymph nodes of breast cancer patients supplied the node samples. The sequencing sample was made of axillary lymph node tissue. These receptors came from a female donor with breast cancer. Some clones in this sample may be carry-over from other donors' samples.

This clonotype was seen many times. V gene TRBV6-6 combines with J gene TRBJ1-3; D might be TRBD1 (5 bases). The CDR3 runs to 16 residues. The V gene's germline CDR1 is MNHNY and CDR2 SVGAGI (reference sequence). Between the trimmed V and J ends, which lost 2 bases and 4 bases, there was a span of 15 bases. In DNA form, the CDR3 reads TGTGCCAGCAGTTACCGGGACCTTGGCTCAGGAAACACCATATATTTT. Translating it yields CASSYRDLGSGNTIYF.

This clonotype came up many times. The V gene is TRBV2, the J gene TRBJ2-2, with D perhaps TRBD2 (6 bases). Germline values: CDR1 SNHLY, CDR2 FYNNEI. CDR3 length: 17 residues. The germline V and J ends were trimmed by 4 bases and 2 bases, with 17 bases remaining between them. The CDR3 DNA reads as TGTGCCAGCAGTGTCCTTACTGGCGGGGCTAACACCGGGGAGCTGTTTTTT. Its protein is CASSVLTGGANTGELFF. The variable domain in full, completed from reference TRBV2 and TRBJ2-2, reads EPEVTQTPSHQVTQMGQEVILRCVPISNHLYFYWYRQILGQKVEFLVSFYNNEISEKSEIFDDQFSVERPDGSNFTLKIRSTKLEDSAMYFCASSVLTGGANTGELFFGEGSRLTVL.

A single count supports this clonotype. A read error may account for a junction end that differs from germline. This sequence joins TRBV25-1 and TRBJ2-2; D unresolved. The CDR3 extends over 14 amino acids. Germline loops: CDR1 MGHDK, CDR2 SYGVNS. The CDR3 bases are TGTGCCAGCAGTGTGGCCTTGAACACCGAGGAGCTGTTTTTT. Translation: CASSVALNTEELFF.

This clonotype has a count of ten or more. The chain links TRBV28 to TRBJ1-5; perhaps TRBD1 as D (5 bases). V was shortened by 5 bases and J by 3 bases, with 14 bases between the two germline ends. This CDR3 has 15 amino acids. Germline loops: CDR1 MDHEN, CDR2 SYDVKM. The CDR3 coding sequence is TGTGCCAGCAGTCCCAGACAGCGCTACAATCAGCCCCAGCATTTT. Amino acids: CASSPRQRYNQPQHF. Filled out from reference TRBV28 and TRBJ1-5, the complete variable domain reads DVKVTQSSRYLVKRTGEKVFLECVQDMDHENMFWYRQDPGLGLRLIYFSYDVKMKEKGDIPEGYSVSREKKERFSLILESASTNQTSMYLCASSPRQRYNQPQHFGDGTRLSIL.

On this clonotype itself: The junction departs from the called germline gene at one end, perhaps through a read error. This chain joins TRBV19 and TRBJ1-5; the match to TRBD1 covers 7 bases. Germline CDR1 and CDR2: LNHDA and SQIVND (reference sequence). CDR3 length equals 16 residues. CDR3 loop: CTSSIQPGTVNQPQHF. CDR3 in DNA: TGTACCAGTAGTATACAGCCTGGGACAGTCAATCAGCCCCAGCATTTT.

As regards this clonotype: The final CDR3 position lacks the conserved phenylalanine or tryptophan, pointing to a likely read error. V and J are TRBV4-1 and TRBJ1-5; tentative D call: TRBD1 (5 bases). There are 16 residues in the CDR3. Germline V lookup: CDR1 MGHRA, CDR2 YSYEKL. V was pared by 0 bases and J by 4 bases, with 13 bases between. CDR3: CASSQEQGARNQPQHS. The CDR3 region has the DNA TGCGCCAGCAGCCAAGAACAAGGGGCCCGAAATCAGCCCCAGCATTCT.

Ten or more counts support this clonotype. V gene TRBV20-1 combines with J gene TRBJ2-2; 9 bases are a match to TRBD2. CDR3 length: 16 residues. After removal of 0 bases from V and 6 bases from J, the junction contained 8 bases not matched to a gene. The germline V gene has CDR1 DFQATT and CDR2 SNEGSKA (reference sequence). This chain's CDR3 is CSARDLGGRASGELFF. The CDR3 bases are TGCAGTGCTAGAGATCTCGGCGGGAGGGCTTCCGGGGAGCTGTTTTTT.

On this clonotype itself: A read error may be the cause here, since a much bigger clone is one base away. The CDR3 loop reads CATSDFGTGGDDDYTF. The CDR3 DNA reads as TGTGCCACCAGTGATTTCGGGACAGGGGGCGACGATGACTACACCTTC. The gene calls are TRBV24-1 and TRBJ1-2; 12 bases map to TRBD1. The J segment lost 10 bases and the V segment lost 1 base, leaving 9 bases of the junction unmatched. The CDR3 extends over 16 amino acids. The germline CDR1 and CDR2 sequences are KGHDR and SFDVKD.

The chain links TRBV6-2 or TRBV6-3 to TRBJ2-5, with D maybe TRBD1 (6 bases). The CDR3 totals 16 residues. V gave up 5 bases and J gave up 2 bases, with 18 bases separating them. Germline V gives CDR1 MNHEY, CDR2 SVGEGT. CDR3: CASSTRTVRSQETQYF. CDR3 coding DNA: TGTGCCAGCAGTACCAGGACAGTCCGATCACAAGAGACCCAGTACTTC.

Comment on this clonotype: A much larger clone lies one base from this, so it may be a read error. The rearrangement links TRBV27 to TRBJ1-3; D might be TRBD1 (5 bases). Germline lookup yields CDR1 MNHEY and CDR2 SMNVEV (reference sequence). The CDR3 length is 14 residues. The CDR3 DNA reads TGTGCCAGCAGTTTTTCAGGGTCGCGTAACACCATAAATTTT. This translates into CASSFSGSRNTINF.

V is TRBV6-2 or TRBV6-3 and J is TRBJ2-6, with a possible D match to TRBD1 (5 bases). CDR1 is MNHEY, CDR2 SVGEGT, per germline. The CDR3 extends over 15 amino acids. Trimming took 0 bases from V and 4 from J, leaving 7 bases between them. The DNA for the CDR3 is TGTGCCAGCAGTTACTCAGGGGCCGGGGCCAACGTCCTGACTTTC. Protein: CASSYSGAGANVLTF.